One and the same sample provided the 21 T cell receptor beta chains below, sequenced in a study of blood T cell repertoires in COVID-19. Clones were read by immunoSEQ multiplex PCR, and TCRdb kept only the in-frame ones, dropping some. The sample comprises about 140,000 clones, about 80% of which are singletons, and 2.5% to 3% rests with the top ten. Sequenced input: PBMCs or T cells enriched from blood (not recorded which). The receptor set was obtained from a woman in her forties or fifties who had recovered from COVID-19.

This clone was seen only a few times. V and J are TRBV4-2 and TRBJ2-7, with 13 positions matching TRBD2. The CDR3 is 19 amino acids. Germline loops: CDR1 LGHNA, CDR2 YNFKEQ. Trimming took 0 bases from V and 1 from J; bases not matched to a gene: 9. The DNA for the CDR3 is TGTGCCAGCAGCCAAGATCCCGGACTAGCGGGGGTAGTATCCTACGAGCAGTACTTC. This gives the protein CASSQDPGLAGVVSYEQYF.

V usage is TRBV6-4 and J usage is TRBJ1-6; possibly TRBD1 for D (6 bases). This CDR3 has 16 amino acids. Trimming cost V 5 bases and J 7 bases, with 18 bases left between them. The germline V gene has CDR1 MRHNA and CDR2 SNTAGT. CDR3 in amino acids: CASSTANRVSNSPLHF. DNA of the CDR3: TGTGCCAGCAGTACCGCGAACAGGGTCAGCAATTCACCCCTCCACTTT.

The DNA of the CDR3 is TGTGCCAGCAGTTATCCAGGGGGTTTGGGCTACACCTTC. This sequence encodes CASSYPGGLGYTF. The J gene is TRBJ1-2, the V gene TRBV6-5, with TRBD1 identical over 7 bases. Germline CDR1 is MNHEY and CDR2 is SVGAGI. The V segment lost 3 bases and the J segment 8 bases; nucleotides outside the gene matches: 6. CDR3 length equals 13 residues.

This clone was detected a few times. The chain couples TRBV7-3 to TRBJ2-7; 9 bases are shared with TRBD2. There are 15 residues in the CDR3. Germline V CDR1 and CDR2: SGHTA, FQGTGA. V dropped 1 base and J dropped 5; count of bases not matched to a gene: 6. The chain's CDR3 is CASSLMASGNNEQYF. DNA for the CDR3: TGTGCCAGCAGCTTAATGGCTAGCGGGAACAACGAGCAGTACTTC.

This sequence joins TRBV6-2 or TRBV6-3 and TRBJ1-5; D is unresolved. The CDR3 covers 14 residues. V was cut by 5 bases and J by 3 bases, with 11 bases left in between. Germline-derived CDR1 and CDR2 are MNHEY and SVGEGT. For the CDR3, the DNA is TGTGCCAGCAGTCCCCGGACTCTCAATCAGCCCCAGCATTTT. This sequence encodes CASSPRTLNQPQHF.

The gene calls are TRBV7-3 and TRBJ2-3; a weak D match, TRBD2 (5 bases). CDR3 size: 17 residues. In germline, CDR1 is SGHTA, CDR2 FQGTGA. With 1 base removed from V and 0 bases from J, the gap between germline ends came to 14 bases. CDR3 sequence: CASSLNPPRTSTDTQYF. The CDR3 nucleotides are TGTGCCAGCAGCTTAAATCCCCCCAGGACTAGCACAGATACGCAGTATTTT.

The chain has TRBV7-9 and TRBJ2-3; D not certain. This CDR3 has 11 amino acids. Per germline, CDR1 SEHNR and CDR2 FQNEAQ (reference sequence). V lost 6 bases and J 2 bases, leaving 3 bases between the germline ends. In nucleotides, the CDR3 is TGTGCCAGCAGTATCACAGATACGCAGTATTTT. It encodes CASSITDTQYF.

This clone has just a few counts. The J gene is TRBJ1-1, the V gene TRBV7-9, with 12 bases matching TRBD1. V shed 6 bases, J shed 5 bases, and the junction held 10 bases outside the gene matches. This CDR3 region has 16 residues. Germline values: CDR1 SEHNR, CDR2 FQNEAQ (reference sequence). This CDR3 reads CASSYPGTGGGTEAFF. CDR3 sequence (DNA): TGTGCCAGCAGTTATCCCGGGACAGGGGGCGGAACTGAAGCTTTCTTT. Together with reference TRBV7-9 and TRBJ1-1, the CDR3 gives the full variable domain: DTGVSQNPRHKITKRGQNVTFRCDPISEHNRLYWYRQTLGQGPEFLTYFQNEAQLEKSRLLSDRFSAERPKGSFSTLEIQRTEQGDSAMYLCASSYPGTGGGTEAFFGQGTRLTVV.

The J gene is TRBJ1-4, the V gene TRBV7-9; the D is unclear. From germline, CDR1 is SEHNR and CDR2 FQNEAQ (reference sequence). Trimming took off 3 bases at V and 4 bases at J, with 9 bases between the two ends. There are 14 residues in the CDR3. The CDR3 coding sequence is TGTGCCAGCAGCTTCCCCGAGAGTAATGAAAAACTGTTTTTT. It specifies CASSFPESNEKLFF. The full variable domain, in which reference TRBV7-9 and TRBJ1-4 provide the parts outside the CDR3, is DTGVSQNPRHKITKRGQNVTFRCDPISEHNRLYWYRQTLGQGPEFLTYFQNEAQLEKSRLLSDRFSAERPKGSFSTLEIQRTEQGDSAMYLCASSFPESNEKLFFGSGTQLSVL.

V and J are TRBV28 and TRBJ2-3; 10 bases line up with TRBD2. J was trimmed by 6 bases and V by 6 bases; bases with no gene match: 9. The CDR3 runs to 15 residues. In germline, CDR1 is MDHEN, CDR2 SYDVKM. Here the CDR3 reads CASSPGAGGPDTQYF. The CDR3 coding sequence is TGTGCCAGCAGCCCGGGAGCGGGAGGGCCGGATACGCAGTATTTT.

This chain links TRBV28 with TRBJ2-1, with D tentatively TRBD2 (7 bases). The germline V and J ends were trimmed by 9 bases and 2 bases, with 26 bases remaining between them. This CDR3 has 18 residues. Per the germline V gene, CDR1 is MDHEN and CDR2 is SYDVKM. CDR3 loop: CARAGPNLRGAPYNEQFF. The CDR3 DNA reads TGTGCCAGAGCGGGCCCGAACCTTCGGGGGGCTCCCTACAATGAGCAGTTCTTC.

The CDR3 is CASSLDRIGPGYTF. In nucleotides, the CDR3 is TGTGCCAGCAGCTTAGACAGGATCGGCCCTGGCTACACCTTC. The V call is TRBV3-1 (or the pseudogene TRBV3-2), the J call TRBJ1-2, with a tentative D call TRBD1 (6 bases). CDR3 length equals 14 residues. Germline V gives CDR1 LGHDT, CDR2 YNNKEL (reference sequence). The germline V and J ends were trimmed by 5 bases and 7 bases, with 17 bases remaining between them.

This clone appeared once. J is TRBJ1-6 and V is TRBV2; 8 bases fit TRBD1. The V gene end was trimmed by 1 base and the J gene end by 8 bases; junction bases not matched to a gene: 10. Per the germline V gene, CDR1 is SNHLY and CDR2 is FYNNEI. There are 17 residues in the CDR3. CDR3 sequence: CASSEGLRTGLDSPLHF. In DNA form, the CDR3 reads TGTGCCAGCAGTGAAGGTCTGAGGACAGGGCTCGATTCACCCCTCCACTTT.

V is TRBV28 and J is TRBJ1-2; 7 bases match TRBD1. Germline-derived CDR1 and CDR2 are MDHEN and SYDVKM. Losses at the gene ends were 5 bases for V and 0 bases for J; bases not matched to a gene: 3. This CDR3 is built from 14 residues. CDR3 sequence (DNA): TGTGCCAGCAGTGGGGGACAGTCTAACTATGGCTACACCTTC. Translation: CASSGGQSNYGYTF.

The chain carries TRBV28 and TRBJ1-5, with D unresolved. Germline CDR1 and CDR2: MDHEN and SYDVKM. The ends were cut back, 3 bases at V and 2 bases at J, with 17 bases in the middle. The CDR3 spans 17 residues. As DNA, the CDR3 is TGTGCCAGCAGTTTGTGGAGAGGTGATTCGGGCAATCAGCCCCAGCATTTT. Its translation is CASSLWRGDSGNQPQHF.

This clone came up once. CDR3 DNA sequence: TGTGCCAGCAGCTTGGATTCGGGTTTAGGGGGCGAGTGGTTCTTC. Translating it yields CASSLDSGLGGEWFF. The chain links TRBV5-8 to TRBJ2-1, with 7 bases fitting TRBD1. Germline trimming cut 0 bases from V and 15 bases from J; bases unmatched to any gene: 15. From germline, CDR1 is SGHTS and CDR2 YDEGEE. CDR3 length: 15 amino acids.

This chain connects TRBV7-3 to TRBJ2-1; D is unclear. Germline V gene data show CDR1 as SGHTA and CDR2 as FQGTGA. The CDR3 contains 12 residues. Deletions cut 2 bases from V and 5 bases from J, with 4 bases between. The CDR3 spells CASSLGHNEQFF. Here the CDR3 DNA reads TGTGCCAGCAGCTTAGGGCACAATGAGCAGTTCTTC.

This rearrangement joins TRBV11-1 to TRBJ2-3, with D maybe TRBD2 (5 bases). The CDR3 totals 15 residues. Trimming removed 3 bases from V and 6 bases from J, with 16 bases in between. CDR1 is SGHAT and CDR2 is FQDESV in the germline V gene (reference sequence). CDR3 amino acids: CASSFGQRRGDTQYF. DNA of the CDR3: TGTGCCAGCAGCTTTGGCCAAAGACGGGGTGATACGCAGTATTTT.

This clone showed up just a few times. The chain couples TRBV28 to TRBJ1-4; no definite D call. Trimming took 2 bases from V and 12 from J, leaving 10 bases between them. The length of the CDR3 is 12 residues. The V gene's germline CDR1 is MDHEN and CDR2 SYDVKM. The CDR3 DNA reads as TGTGCCAGCAGTTTAGGCAGGTGGGAACTGTTTTTT. This sequence encodes CASSLGRWELFF.

V is TRBV3-1 (or the pseudogene TRBV3-2) and J is TRBJ2-7, with TRBD1 matching over 7 bases. Germline-derived CDR1 and CDR2 are LGHDT and YNNKEL (reference sequence). J lost 12 bases, V lost 3 bases, and 11 bases had no gene match. This CDR3 region has 13 residues. The CDR3 coding sequence is TGTGCCAGCAGCCACGAACACAGGGGTTGGTTGTACTTC. Protein product: CASSHEHRGWLYF.

The gene calls are TRBV5-1 and TRBJ2-2, with 11 bases identical to TRBD1. Germline values: CDR1 SGHRS, CDR2 YFSETQ. This CDR3 spans 15 amino acids. Unmatched junction bases numbered 2, after V lost 0 bases and J lost 7 bases. The CDR3 reads CASSLGTGGIGELFF. CDR3 in DNA: TGCGCCAGCAGCTTGGGGACAGGGGGCATCGGGGAGCTGTTTTTT.